Following are 32 T cell receptor beta chains from one sample sequenced in a study of blood T cell repertoires in COVID-19. The protocol was immunoSEQ multiplex PCR, while the TCRdb copy is restricted to in-frame clones and leaves out a portion. This sample has around 220,000 clones, with roughly 87% found just once. Sample: PBMCs or T cells enriched from blood (not recorded which). The receptor set was obtained from a woman in her twenties or thirties with acute COVID-19.

The CDR3 DNA is TGTGCCAGTAGTACATCCGGGACAACTGGAAACACCATATATTTT. Translated: CASSTSGTTGNTIYF. V gene TRBV19 combines with J gene TRBJ1-3; a weak D match, TRBD1 (6 bases). Germline CDR1 is LNHDA and CDR2 is SQIVND (reference sequence). The CDR3 is 15 residues long. V gave up 4 bases and J gave up 2 bases, with 12 bases separating them.

The chain is built from TRBV5-5 and TRBJ2-2; 8 bases agree with TRBD1. V was pared by 3 bases and J by 4 bases, with 8 bases of the junction left unmatched. The CDR3 runs 16 residues. Looked up from germline, CDR1 is SGHKS and CDR2 is YYEKEE (reference sequence). The CDR3 region is CASSSDRGPSTGELFF. The CDR3 nucleotides read TGTGCCAGCAGCTCTGACAGGGGACCCTCCACCGGGGAGCTGTTTTTT.

CDR3 loop: CSITGSSNTEAFF. Here the CDR3 DNA reads TGCAGCATAACGGGATCCTCGAACACTGAAGCTTTCTTT. The chain uses TRBV29-1 and TRBJ1-1; D remains ambiguous. CDR1 and CDR2 (germline): SQVTM, ANQGSEA. Trimming removed 8 bases at V and 1 base at J, with 14 bases between. The CDR3 consists of 13 residues.

The J gene is TRBJ1-5, the V gene TRBV28; perhaps TRBD1 as D (6 bases). Germline assignment: CDR1 MDHEN and CDR2 SYDVKM. The V end lost 4 bases, the J end lost 1 base, and 14 bases lay between the germline ends. The CDR3 covers 16 residues. CDR3 in DNA: TGTGCCAGCAGTTCACAGGGATGGTGGAGCAATCAGCCCCAGCATTTT. Its translation is CASSSQGWWSNQPQHF.

This clone was picked up one time. The chain uses TRBV27 and TRBJ2-7; unclear D gene. The germline gives CDR1 MNHEY, CDR2 SMNVEV (reference sequence). CDR3 length: 12 amino acids. V lost 3 bases and J lost 6, with 9 bases in between. The CDR3 DNA reads TGTGCCAGCAGTTTCCTAGGAGCCGAGCAGTACTTC. This sequence encodes CASSFLGAEQYF.

On this clone itself: A read error may produce the germline difference seen at one junction end. The CDR3 protein is CASSLVFPTQSTGELFF. DNA for the CDR3: TGTGCTAGCAGCTTAGTATTCCCGACACAAAGCACCGGGGAGCTGTTTTTT. The rearrangement uses TRBV7-7 and TRBJ2-2; D gene unclear. Germline V gene lookup returns CDR1 SSHAT and CDR2 FNYEAQ (reference sequence). The CDR3 sequence is 17 residues long.

The chain uses TRBV5-8 and TRBJ2-3, with 7 bases lining up with TRBD1. The CDR3 spans 15 residues. Germline lookup yields CDR1 SGHTS and CDR2 YDEGEE. Trimming cost V 0 bases and J 7 bases; bases outside gene matches: 8. In DNA form, the CDR3 reads TGTGCCAGCAGCTTGGATAAAGGGGGCGTTAATACGCAGTATTTT. Translating it yields CASSLDKGGVNTQYF.

The rearrangement joins TRBV27 to TRBJ1-5, with 8 bases lining up with TRBD1. The CDR3 spans 12 residues. In germline, CDR1 is MNHEY, CDR2 SMNVEV (reference sequence). Losses at the gene ends were 6 bases for V and 9 bases for J; bases not matched to a gene: 4. The CDR3 region is CASSTGTGPQHF. The CDR3 DNA reads as TGTGCCAGCAGCACAGGGACAGGGCCCCAGCATTTT.

V usage is TRBV24-1 and J usage is TRBJ2-3; 7 bases align to TRBD1. The V segment lost 2 bases and the J segment 1 base; nucleotides outside the gene matches: 2. CDR3 length: 15 residues. Looked up from germline, CDR1 is KGHDR and CDR2 is SFDVKD. The CDR3 spells CATSDSGTGTDTQYF. CDR3 in DNA: TGTGCCACCAGTGATTCCGGGACAGGCACAGATACGCAGTATTTT.

The table lists this clone with a count of one. This sequence joins TRBV10-2 and TRBJ2-7, with 7 bases that match TRBD1. Germline CDR1 is WSHSY and CDR2 is SAAADI. With V trimmed by 8 bases and J by 4 bases, 17 bases remained unmatched. There are 16 residues in the CDR3. CDR3 sequence: CASYTKPGQAAYEQYF. CDR3 in DNA: TGCGCCAGCTACACAAAACCCGGACAGGCAGCGTACGAGCAGTACTTC.

The V gene is TRBV12-3 or TRBV12-4, the J gene TRBJ1-2; no clear D gene. The CDR3 contains 13 residues. V was shortened by 7 bases and J by 6 bases, with 15 bases between the two germline ends. The CDR3 protein is CASTTGGSHGYTF. CDR3 DNA sequence: TGTGCCAGCACCACGGGTGGTTCGCATGGCTACACCTTC.

The V call is TRBV7-2, the J call TRBJ2-7, with 7 bases lining up with TRBD2. The V and J ends lost 1 base and 0 bases, in that order; junction bases with no gene match: 9. There are 17 residues in the CDR3. The germline CDR1 and CDR2 sequences are SGHTA and FQGNSA. The CDR3 reads CASSLVLRGGSSYEQYF. The DNA for the CDR3 is TGTGCCAGCAGCTTAGTGTTACGTGGCGGGAGCTCCTACGAGCAGTACTTC.

The V gene is TRBV4-3, the J gene TRBJ2-1, with unresolved D. V shed 0 bases and J shed 3 bases, with 9 bases lying between them. Germline V gene lookup returns CDR1 LGHNA and CDR2 YSLEER. This CDR3 spans 15 amino acids. The chain's CDR3 is CASSQEGAVYNEQFF. CDR3 nucleotide sequence: TGCGCCAGCAGCCAAGAGGGCGCCGTCTACAATGAGCAGTTCTTC.

The chain employs TRBV5-8 and TRBJ1-1, with unresolved D. This CDR3 comprises 14 residues. CDR1 is SGHTS, CDR2 YDEGEE, per germline. Trimming shortened V by 3 bases and J by 4 bases, and 13 bases separated the two germline ends. The CDR3 bases are TGTGCCAGCAGCTACACCGGGGTGGGCACTGAAGCTTTCTTT. It yields the protein CASSYTGVGTEAFF.

The DNA of the CDR3 is TGTGCCAGCACCTTGGCGGGACAGGGGTCCTACGAGCAGTACTTC. Protein sequence: CASTLAGQGSYEQYF. The gene calls are TRBV27 and TRBJ2-7; 10 bases are shared with TRBD1. This CDR3 spans 15 amino acids. Trimming cost V 7 bases and J 1 base; bases outside gene matches: 7. Germline loops: CDR1 MNHEY, CDR2 SMNVEV (reference sequence).

The table lists this clone with a count of one. The V call is TRBV18, the J call TRBJ2-1; 9 bases are shared with TRBD2. The V and J ends lost 2 bases and 7 bases, in that order; junction bases with no gene match: 6. The length of the CDR3 is 15 residues. Germline loops: CDR1 KGHSH, CDR2 LQKENI. The DNA for the CDR3 is TGTGCCAGCTCACCAAGAGCGGGGGGTACTAATGAGCAGTTCTTC. It specifies CASSPRAGGTNEQFF.

The J gene is TRBJ1-5, the V gene TRBV28; D ambiguous. The V end lost 10 bases, the J end lost 2 bases, and 18 bases lay between the germline ends. This CDR3 is built from 15 residues. Germline V gives CDR1 MDHEN, CDR2 SYDVKM. This CDR3 is CATYEEARGNQPQHF. DNA of the CDR3: TGTGCCACTTACGAGGAGGCCCGGGGCAATCAGCCCCAGCATTTT. The full variable domain, in which reference TRBV28 and TRBJ1-5 provide the parts outside the CDR3, is DVKVTQSSRYLVKRTGEKVFLECVQDMDHENMFWYRQDPGLGLRLIYFSYDVKMKEKGDIPEGYSVSREKKERFSLILESASTNQTSMYLCATYEEARGNQPQHFGDGTRLSIL.

This rearrangement joins TRBV6-1 to TRBJ2-7; tentatively, D is TRBD2 (6 bases). The CDR3 consists of 14 residues. V was trimmed by 2 bases and J by 5 bases, leaving 13 bases between them. CDR1 and CDR2 (germline): MNHNS, SASEGT. DNA for the CDR3: TGTGCCAGCAGTGAACGTCAGGGAGGCCACGAGCAGTACTTC. It translates to CASSERQGGHEQYF.

This chain connects TRBV4-2 to TRBJ2-5, with D possibly being TRBD2 (5 bases). Germline V CDR1 and CDR2: LGHNA, YNFKEQ. The CDR3 consists of 15 residues. The V end lost 0 bases, the J end lost 4 bases, and 12 bases lay between the germline ends. The CDR3 loop is CASSQELGLVETQYF. CDR3 coding DNA: TGTGCCAGCAGCCAAGAACTAGGGTTGGTAGAGACCCAGTACTTC.

The chain is built from TRBV5-4 and TRBJ2-7; 12 positions agree with TRBD2. The CDR3 is 15 amino acids. V trimming: 5 bases; J trimming: 2 bases; junction bases outside the gene matches: 5. Germline V gene data show CDR1 as SGHNT and CDR2 as YYREEE (reference sequence). CDR3 protein: CASSSTSGGAYEQYF. The CDR3 DNA is TGTGCCAGCAGTTCGACTAGCGGGGGCGCCTACGAGCAGTACTTC.

The rearrangement joins TRBV2 to TRBJ1-5; D unclear. V was shortened by 2 bases and J by 3 bases, with 8 bases between the two germline ends. The germline CDR1 and CDR2 sequences are SNHLY and FYNNEI. The CDR3 contains 14 residues. The DNA for the CDR3 is TGTGCCAGCAGTGAATCAAGCGTCAATCAGCCCCAGCATTTT. Its protein product is CASSESSVNQPQHF.

J is TRBJ2-5 and V is TRBV5-1; 12 bases are shared with TRBD2. V dropped 4 bases and J dropped 2; count of bases not matched to a gene: 0. The CDR3 has 14 residues. The germline V gene encodes CDR1 SGHRS and CDR2 YFSETQ. The chain's CDR3 is CASSGTSGQETQYF. DNA of the CDR3: TGCGCCAGCAGCGGGACTAGCGGGCAAGAGACCCAGTACTTC.

This clone was recorded only once. Other DNA sequences in this specimen translate into the identical CDR3. This sequence joins TRBV2 and TRBJ1-1, with D possibly being TRBD1 (6 bases). Germline loops: CDR1 SNHLY, CDR2 FYNNEI. There are 14 residues in the CDR3. The V gene lost 1 base and the J gene lost 1 base, with 7 bases spanning the gap. CDR3 sequence reads: CASSEGRGNTEAFF. The DNA for the CDR3 is TGTGCCAGCAGTGAAGGCAGGGGGAACACTGAAGCTTTCTTT.

This clone has only one observation. The chain joins TRBV3-1 (or the pseudogene TRBV3-2) to TRBJ2-1; 13 nucleotides line up with TRBD2. Germline V gene lookup returns CDR1 LGHDT and CDR2 YNNKEL (reference sequence). The CDR3 loop spans 18 amino acids. After removal of 1 base from V and 3 bases from J, the junction contained 6 bases not matched to a gene. In nucleotides, the CDR3 is TGTGCCAGCAGCCAAGGGACTAGCGGGAGACCCATCTACAATGAGCAGTTCTTC. This encodes CASSQGTSGRPIYNEQFF.

The chain carries TRBV9 and TRBJ2-1, with D uncertain. There are 13 residues in the CDR3. The germline V gene encodes CDR1 SGDLS and CDR2 YYNGEE. The V end was cut by 0 bases, the J end by 7 bases, with 8 bases between. CDR3 loop: CASSVAPGNEQFF. The DNA for the CDR3 is TGTGCCAGCAGCGTAGCTCCGGGTAATGAGCAGTTCTTC.

The sample holds a few counts of this clone. V gene TRBV2 combines with J gene TRBJ1-1; D not certain. The CDR3 totals 15 residues. CDR1 is SNHLY, CDR2 FYNNEI, per germline. Deletions cut 8 bases from V and 2 bases from J, with 18 bases between. CDR3 nucleotide sequence: TGTGCCAGCGACCGCGGCGGCACGATAAACACTGAAGCTTTCTTT. This gives the protein CASDRGGTINTEAFF.

The gene calls are TRBV5-6 and TRBJ2-1; D perhaps matches TRBD1 (7 bases). Trimming shortened V by 6 bases and J by 10 bases, and 17 bases separated the two germline ends. Germline V CDR1 and CDR2: SGHDT, YYEEEE. The CDR3 contains 13 residues. The CDR3 sequence: CASIEGGAGEQFF. CDR3 coding DNA: TGTGCCAGCATCGAAGGGGGCGCGGGGGAGCAGTTCTTC.

The V and J genes are TRBV7-2 and TRBJ1-1; 8 nucleotides align to TRBD1. This CDR3 has 12 amino acids. V lost 4 bases to trimming and J lost 8 bases; unmatched junction nucleotides: 3. Germline V gene lookup returns CDR1 SGHTA and CDR2 FQGNSA. The CDR3 region is CASSSSGGEAFF. CDR3 coding DNA: TGTGCCAGCAGCTCCTCAGGGGGCGAAGCTTTCTTT.

The rearrangement uses TRBV30 and TRBJ2-7, with TRBD2 matching over 9 bases. The germline gives CDR1 GTSNPN, CDR2 SVGIG (reference sequence). The CDR3 contains 15 residues. With V trimmed by 0 bases and J by 6 bases, 9 bases remained unmatched. The CDR3 nucleotides are TGTGCCTGGAGTGTACTCGGCGGGGGGGCGGGCGAGCAGTACTTC. Translated: CAWSVLGGGAGEQYF.

The CDR3 nucleotides are TGTGCCAGCTCACCCGTGAGGATCGTTGGTGATACGCAGTATTTT. Translation gives CASSPVRIVGDTQYF. The chain uses TRBV18 and TRBJ2-3; D call uncertain. Per germline, CDR1 KGHSH and CDR2 LQKENI. The V end lost 3 bases, the J end lost 6 bases, and 16 bases lay between the germline ends. There are 15 residues in the CDR3.

This chain uses TRBV6-2 or TRBV6-3 with TRBJ2-2, with 7 bases that match TRBD1. Trimming took 6 bases from V and 4 from J; bases not matched to a gene: 11. This CDR3 spans 16 amino acids. Germline CDR1 MNHEY, CDR2 SVGEGT. The chain's CDR3 is CASSPNRGYSTGELFF. The CDR3 bases are TGTGCCAGCAGCCCTAACAGGGGATATAGCACCGGGGAGCTGTTTTTT.

This chain joins TRBV5-4 and TRBJ1-3, with D maybe TRBD1 (5 bases). Trimming cost V 4 bases and J 3 bases, with 8 bases left between them. Per the germline V gene, CDR1 is SGHNT and CDR2 is YYREEE (reference sequence). The CDR3 spans 13 residues. In DNA, the CDR3 is TGTGCCAGCAGCCCCGGGGGTGGAAACACCATATATTTT. This sequence encodes CASSPGGGNTIYF.